Below, one T cell receptor beta chain is given with its context. Antigen unknown. Germline V gives CDR1 SEHNR, CDR2 FQNEAQ (reference sequence). Trimming cost V 5 bases and J 3 bases, with 19 bases left between them. This CDR3 spans 16 amino acids. This sample is drawn from a study of lymphopenia after photon versus proton radiotherapy. Study conclusions and caveats: In patients who died, overall survival fell as post-nadir TCR diversity dropped more. Relative stability marked proton patients; photon patients lost diversity and naive cells. Oligoclonal CD8+ Temra expansion after nadir drove photon patients' diversity drop.

This table comes from immunoSEQ multiplex PCR, and its TCRdb copy is limited to in-frame clones, with some not included. The sample includes 75,000 or so clones, about 83% of them seen just once. The chain has TRBV7-9 and TRBJ2-5; no clear D gene. The TCR comes from a man aged 55 to 69 with pancreatic cancer. The sample was peripheral blood, taken from a patient treated with proton-based radiotherapy. CDR3 bases: TGTGCCAGCAGCCCTTACCCAGCTTCTATCGAAGAGACCCAGTACTTC. It yields the protein CASSPYPASIEETQYF.